These T cell receptor beta chains were read from a single sample in a study of neurological immune-mediated disorders. Each CDR3 protein gets one entry after TCRdb re-called the 5' RACE reads with MiXCR. The sample yields 35,000 to 45,000 distinct CDR3 sequences, about 9.9% seen once. Sequencing was performed on CD4+ T cells from blood. Receptor source: a young woman with HTLV-1-associated myelopathy (HAM/TSP). CDR3s include the opening cysteine and the closing phenylalanine or tryptophan. A D gene is named only where the DNA matches it firmly. Some rows mark clone size as missing; the rest say once, few, many or name a class of expanded clone.

j_call: TRBJ2-1; v_call: TRBV27; clone_size: many; d_call: -; cdr3_aa: CASTRGYGYADNEQFF; cdr3_nt: TGTGCCAGCACCCGCGGGTATGGTTACGCAGACAATGAGCAGTTCTTC
j_call: TRBJ1-6; v_call: TRBV19; clone_size: many; d_call: TRBD1; cdr3_aa: CASSIDRVSPLHF; cdr3_nt: TGTGCCAGTAGTATTGACAGGGTTTCACCCCTCCACTTT
j_call: TRBJ2-6; v_call: TRBV4-2; clone_size: many; d_call: -; cdr3_aa: CASSQEQAGSGANVLTF; cdr3_nt: TGTGCCAGCAGCCAAGAACAGGCGGGGAGTGGGGCCAACGTCCTGACTTTC
j_call: TRBJ1-2; v_call: TRBV5-1; clone_size: many; d_call: TRBD1; cdr3_aa: CASSNQTGVGYGYTF; cdr3_nt: TGCGCCAGCAGCAACCAGACAGGGGTCGGCTATGGCTACACCTTC
j_call: TRBJ2-1; v_call: TRBV10-1; clone_size: -; d_call: -; cdr3_aa: CASSGQANEQFF; cdr3_nt: TGCGCCAGCAGTGGACAGGCCAATGAGCAGTTCTTC
j_call: TRBJ2-7; v_call: TRBV5-1; clone_size: many; d_call: TRBD1; cdr3_aa: CASSPGQGDWYEQYF; cdr3_nt: TGCGCCAGCAGCCCTGGACAGGGGGATTGGTACGAGCAGTACTTC
j_call: TRBJ2-2; v_call: TRBV5-8; clone_size: many; d_call: -; cdr3_aa: CASRSTGNTGELFF; cdr3_nt: TGTGCCAGCAGATCGACAGGGAACACCGGGGAGCTGTTTTTT
j_call: TRBJ1-2; v_call: TRBV5-1; clone_size: many; d_call: -; cdr3_aa: CASSLSGAPDYGYTF; cdr3_nt: TGCGCCAGCAGCTTGAGTGGGGCCCCGGACTATGGCTACACCTTC
j_call: TRBJ2-3; v_call: TRBV20-1; clone_size: many; d_call: -; cdr3_aa: CSASPGYADTQYF; cdr3_nt: TGCAGTGCTAGTCCGGGGTACGCAGATACGCAGTATTTT
j_call: TRBJ2-4; v_call: TRBV5-1; clone_size: many; d_call: TRBD1; cdr3_aa: CASARPDRRDIQYF; cdr3_nt: TGCGCCAGCGCGCGCCCGGACAGGAGAGACATTCAGTACTTC
j_call: TRBJ1-5; v_call: TRBV7-2; clone_size: many; d_call: -; cdr3_aa: CASSLALRRVAQPQHF; cdr3_nt: TGTGCCAGCAGCTTAGCCCTCCGCAGGGTGGCACAGCCCCAGCATTTT
j_call: TRBJ2-3; v_call: TRBV5-1; clone_size: many; d_call: -; cdr3_aa: CASSSQGPTDTQYF; cdr3_nt: TGCGCCAGCAGCTCACAGGGACCCACAGATACGCAGTATTTT
j_call: TRBJ2-2; v_call: TRBV2; clone_size: many; d_call: -; cdr3_aa: CASRDRTGELFF; cdr3_nt: TGTGCCAGCAGAGACCGGACCGGGGAGCTGTTTTTT
j_call: TRBJ1-4; v_call: TRBV9; clone_size: many; d_call: -; cdr3_aa: CASSVDPGASEKLFF; cdr3_nt: TGTGCCAGCAGCGTAGATCCGGGGGCCAGCGAAAAACTGTTTTTT
j_call: TRBJ2-1; v_call: TRBV20-1; clone_size: many; d_call: -; cdr3_aa: CSASGAGVYDEQFF; cdr3_nt: TGCAGTGCCTCGGGGGCGGGCGTATACGATGAGCAGTTCTTC
j_call: TRBJ1-2; v_call: TRBV5-6; clone_size: many; d_call: -; cdr3_aa: CASSLGGTVYGYTF; cdr3_nt: TGTGCCAGCAGCTTGGGAGGGACGGTCTATGGCTACACCTTC
j_call: TRBJ2-1; v_call: TRBV5-6; clone_size: many; d_call: TRBD1; cdr3_aa: CASSYRDRVYNEQFF; cdr3_nt: TGTGCCAGCAGCTACCGGGACAGGGTCTACAATGAGCAGTTCTTC
j_call: TRBJ2-1; v_call: TRBV19; clone_size: few; d_call: -; cdr3_aa: CASSIDRVGNEQFF; cdr3_nt: TGTGCCAGTAGTATAGACAGGGTTGGGAATGAGCAGTTCTTC
j_call: TRBJ1-1; v_call: TRBV20-1; clone_size: many; d_call: TRBD1; cdr3_aa: CSAKATGGLVVSTEAFF; cdr3_nt: TGCAGTGCTAAGGCGACAGGGGGCTTGGTAGTGAGTACTGAAGCTTTCTTT
j_call: TRBJ2-7; v_call: TRBV7-9; clone_size: -; d_call: -; cdr3_aa: CASSAGVVRGEQYF; cdr3_nt: TGTGCCAGCAGCGCCGGTGTGGTGAGGGGCGAGCAGTACTTC
j_call: TRBJ2-2; v_call: TRBV3-1; clone_size: -; d_call: -; cdr3_aa: CASSRGDRAYEQYFGPGTGELFF; cdr3_nt: -
j_call: TRBJ1-1; v_call: TRBV5-1; clone_size: many; d_call: -; cdr3_aa: CASSLEWQGKATEAFF; cdr3_nt: TGCGCCAGCAGCTTGGAATGGCAGGGGAAAGCGACTGAAGCTTTCTTT
j_call: TRBJ2-2; v_call: TRBV5-1; clone_size: many; d_call: TRBD2; cdr3_aa: CASSGTSLSKVTGELFF; cdr3_nt: TGCGCCAGCAGCGGGACTAGCCTTTCAAAGGTGACCGGGGAGCTGTTTTTT
j_call: TRBJ2-3; v_call: TRBV5-4; clone_size: once; d_call: TRBD2; cdr3_aa: CASSQKLAEGTDTQYF; cdr3_nt: TGTGCCAGCAGCCAGAAACTAGCGGAGGGCACAGATACGCAGTATTTT
j_call: TRBJ2-1; v_call: TRBV10-2; clone_size: medium-sized; d_call: TRBD2; cdr3_aa: CASGDGGSGGGYEQFF; cdr3_nt: TGCGCCAGCGGAGACGGGGGTAGCGGGGGGGGGTATGAGCAGTTCTTC
j_call: TRBJ1-6; v_call: TRBV12-3/TRBV12-4; clone_size: few; d_call: -; cdr3_aa: CASSLGGGNSPLHF; cdr3_nt: TGTGCCAGCAGTTTAGGGGGGGGTAATTCACCCCTCCACTTT
j_call: TRBJ1-2; v_call: TRBV5-5; clone_size: many; d_call: TRBD1; cdr3_aa: CASSPSAGQVSYGYTF; cdr3_nt: TGTGCCAGCAGCCCGTCGGCCGGACAGGTCTCCTATGGCTACACCTTC